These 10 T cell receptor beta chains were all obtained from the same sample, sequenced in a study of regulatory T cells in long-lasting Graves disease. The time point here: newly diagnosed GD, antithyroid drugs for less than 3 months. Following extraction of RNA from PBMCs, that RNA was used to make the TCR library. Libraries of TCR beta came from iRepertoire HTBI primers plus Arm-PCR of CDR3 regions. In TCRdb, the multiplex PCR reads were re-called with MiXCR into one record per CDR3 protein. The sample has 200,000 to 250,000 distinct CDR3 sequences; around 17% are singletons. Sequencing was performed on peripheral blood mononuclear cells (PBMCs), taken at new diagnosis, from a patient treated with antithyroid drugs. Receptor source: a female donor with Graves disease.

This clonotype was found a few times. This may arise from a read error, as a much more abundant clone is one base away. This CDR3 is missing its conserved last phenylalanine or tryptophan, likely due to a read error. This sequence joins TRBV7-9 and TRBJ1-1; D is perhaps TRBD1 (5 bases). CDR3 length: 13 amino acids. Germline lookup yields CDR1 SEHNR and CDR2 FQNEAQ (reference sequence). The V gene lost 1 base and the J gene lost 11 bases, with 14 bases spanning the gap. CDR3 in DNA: TGTGCCAGCAGCTTAGATCCCAGGGCACGCGCTTTCCTT. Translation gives CASSLDPRARAFL.

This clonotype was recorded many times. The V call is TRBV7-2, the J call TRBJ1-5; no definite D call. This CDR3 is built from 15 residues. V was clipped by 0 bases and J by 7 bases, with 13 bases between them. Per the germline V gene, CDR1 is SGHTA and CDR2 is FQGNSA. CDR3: CASSLAPYLGQPQHF. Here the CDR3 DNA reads TGTGCCAGCAGCTTAGCTCCCTACCTGGGCCAGCCCCAGCATTTT. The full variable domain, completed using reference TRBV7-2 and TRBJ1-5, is GAGVSQSPSNKVTEKGKDVELRCDPISGHTALYWYRQSLGQGLEFLIYFQGNSAPDKSGLPSDRFSAERTGGSVSTLTIQRTQQEDSAVYLCASSLAPYLGQPQHFGDGTRLSIL.

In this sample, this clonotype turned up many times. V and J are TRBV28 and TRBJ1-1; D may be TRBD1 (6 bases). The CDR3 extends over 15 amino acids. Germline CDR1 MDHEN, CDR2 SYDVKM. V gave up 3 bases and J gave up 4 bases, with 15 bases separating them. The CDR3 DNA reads TGTGCCAGCAGTTTTTGGGGGGCGCGGGGCACTGAAGCTTTCTTT. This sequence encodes CASSFWGARGTEAFF.

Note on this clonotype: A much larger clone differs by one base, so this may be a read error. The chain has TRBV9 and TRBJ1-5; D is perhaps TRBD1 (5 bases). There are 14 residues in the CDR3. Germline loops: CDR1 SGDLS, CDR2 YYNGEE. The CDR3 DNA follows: TGTGTCAGCAGTCCTACAGGACTTTCGCAGCCCCAGCATTTT. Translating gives CVSSPTGLSQPQHF.

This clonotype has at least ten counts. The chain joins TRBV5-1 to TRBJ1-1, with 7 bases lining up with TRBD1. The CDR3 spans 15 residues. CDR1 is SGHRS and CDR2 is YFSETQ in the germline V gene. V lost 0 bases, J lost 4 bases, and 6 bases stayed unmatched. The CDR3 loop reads CASSLATGVGTEAFF. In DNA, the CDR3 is TGCGCCAGCAGCTTGGCTACAGGGGTGGGCACTGAAGCTTTCTTT. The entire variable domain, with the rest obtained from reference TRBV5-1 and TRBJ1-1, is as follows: KAGVTQTPRYLIKTRGQQVTLSCSPISGHRSVSWYQQTPGQGLQFLFEYFSETQRNKGNFPGRFSGRQFSNSRSEMNVSTLELGDSALYLCASSLATGVGTEAFFGQGTRLTVV.

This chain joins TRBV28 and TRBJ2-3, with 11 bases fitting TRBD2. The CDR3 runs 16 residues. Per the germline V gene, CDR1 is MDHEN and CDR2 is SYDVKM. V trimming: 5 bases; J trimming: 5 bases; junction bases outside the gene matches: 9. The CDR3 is CASSTLAGGPEDTQYF. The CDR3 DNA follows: TGTGCCAGCAGTACGTTAGCGGGAGGGCCTGAAGATACGCAGTATTTT.

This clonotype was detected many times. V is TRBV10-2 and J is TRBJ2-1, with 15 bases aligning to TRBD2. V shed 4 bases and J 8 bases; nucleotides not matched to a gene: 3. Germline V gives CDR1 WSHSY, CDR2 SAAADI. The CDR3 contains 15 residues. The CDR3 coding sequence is TGCGCCAGCAGTGGGACTAGCGGGAGGGACGATGAGCAGTTCTTC. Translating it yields CASSGTSGRDDEQFF.

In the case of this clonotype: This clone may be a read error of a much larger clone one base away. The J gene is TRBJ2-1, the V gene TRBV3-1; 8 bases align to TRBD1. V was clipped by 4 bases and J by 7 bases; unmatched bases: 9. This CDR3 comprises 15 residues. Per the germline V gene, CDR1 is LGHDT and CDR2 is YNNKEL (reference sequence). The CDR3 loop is CASSLHTGGRNEQFF. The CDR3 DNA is TGTGCCAGCAGCCTCCACACAGGGGGGAGGAATGAGCAGTTCTTC.

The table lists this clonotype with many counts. The CDR3, as DNA: TGTGCCAGCAGCCCATGGGCTACCCCATACCATGAGCAGTTCTTC. It is translated as CASSPWATPYHEQFF. The chain couples TRBV7-9 to TRBJ2-1; no clear D. The germline CDR1 and CDR2 sequences are SEHNR and FQNEAQ (reference sequence). The CDR3 runs 15 residues. The germline V and J ends were trimmed by 5 bases and 8 bases, with 19 bases remaining between them.

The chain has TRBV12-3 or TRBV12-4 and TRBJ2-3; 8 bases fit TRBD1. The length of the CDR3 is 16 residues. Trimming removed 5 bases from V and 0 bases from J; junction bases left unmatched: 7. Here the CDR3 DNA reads TGTGCCAGCAGTCCCGCCGGGACAGGAAGCACAGATACGCAGTATTTT. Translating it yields CASSPAGTGSTDTQYF.